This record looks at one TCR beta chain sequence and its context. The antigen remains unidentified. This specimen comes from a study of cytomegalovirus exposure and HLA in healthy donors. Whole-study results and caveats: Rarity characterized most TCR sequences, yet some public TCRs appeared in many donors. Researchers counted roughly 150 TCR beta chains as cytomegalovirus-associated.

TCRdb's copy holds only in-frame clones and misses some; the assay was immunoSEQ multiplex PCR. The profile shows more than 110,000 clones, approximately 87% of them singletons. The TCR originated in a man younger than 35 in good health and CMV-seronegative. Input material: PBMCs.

The CDR3 loop reads CASSFRGHQGEQYF. The CDR3 DNA is TGTGCCAGCAGCTTCCGGGGACACCAGGGCGAGCAGTACTTC. The chain links TRBV5-4 to TRBJ2-7; D may be TRBD1 (6 bases). Looked up from germline, CDR1 is SGHNT and CDR2 is YYREEE (reference sequence). This CDR3 spans 14 amino acids. Trimming took 2 bases from V and 6 from J, leaving 15 bases between them.